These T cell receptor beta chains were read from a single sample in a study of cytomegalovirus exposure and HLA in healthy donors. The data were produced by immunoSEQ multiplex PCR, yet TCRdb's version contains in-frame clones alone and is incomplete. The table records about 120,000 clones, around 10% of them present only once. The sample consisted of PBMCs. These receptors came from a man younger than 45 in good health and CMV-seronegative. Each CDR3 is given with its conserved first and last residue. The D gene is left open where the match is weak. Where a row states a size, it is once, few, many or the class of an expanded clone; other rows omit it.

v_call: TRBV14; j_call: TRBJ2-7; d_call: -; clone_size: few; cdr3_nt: TGTGCCAGCAGCCAAGACTGGGCTGGGGAGCAGTACTTC; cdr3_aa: CASSQDWAGEQYF
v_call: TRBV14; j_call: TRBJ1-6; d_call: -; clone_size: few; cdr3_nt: TGTGCCAGCAGCCAAGGGACAGCTTATAATTCACCCCTCCACTTT; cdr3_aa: CASSQGTAYNSPLHF
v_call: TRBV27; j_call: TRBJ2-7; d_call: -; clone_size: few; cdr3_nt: TGTGCCAGCAGTTTAGAGGATGGGGCAAGGGGCGAGCAGTACTTC; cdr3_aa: CASSLEDGARGEQYF
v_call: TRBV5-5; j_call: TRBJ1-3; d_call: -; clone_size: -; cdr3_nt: TGTGCCAGCAGCTTGGGGGCAGGCATCTCTGGAAACACCATATATTTT; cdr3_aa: CASSLGAGISGNTIYF
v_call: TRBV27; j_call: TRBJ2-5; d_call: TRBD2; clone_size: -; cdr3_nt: TGTGCCAGCAGTTTATCGGGTTTTGCCGGGGGGGGGACCCAGTACTTC; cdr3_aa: CASSLSGFAGGGTQYF
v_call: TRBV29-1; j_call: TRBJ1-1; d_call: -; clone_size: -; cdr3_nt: TGCAGCGTTGCCGGGACTATGAACACTGAAGCTTTCTTT; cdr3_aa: CSVAGTMNTEAFF
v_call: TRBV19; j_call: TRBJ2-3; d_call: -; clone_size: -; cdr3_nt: TGTGCCAGTAGTATAGGGGCAGGGGCAGATACGCAGTATTTT; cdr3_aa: CASSIGAGADTQYF
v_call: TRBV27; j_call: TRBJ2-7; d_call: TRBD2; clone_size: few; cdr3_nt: TGTGCCAGCAGCCCTTGGGGGAGGGACTACGAGCAGTACTTC; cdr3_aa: CASSPWGRDYEQYF
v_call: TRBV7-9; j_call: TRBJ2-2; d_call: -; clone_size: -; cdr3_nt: TGTGCCAGCAGCTCCATGGGAGACACCGGGGAGCTGTTTTTT; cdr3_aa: CASSSMGDTGELFF
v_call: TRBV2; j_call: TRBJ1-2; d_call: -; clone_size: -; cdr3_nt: TGTGCCAGCAGCAAAAAGGGGGATAACTATGGCTACACCTTC; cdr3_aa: CASSKKGDNYGYTF
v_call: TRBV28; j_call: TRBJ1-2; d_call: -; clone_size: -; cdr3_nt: TGTGCCAGCAGTTCTCCCCCCGGGGGGGGAGAAGGCTACACCTTC; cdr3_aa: CASSSPPGGGEGYTF
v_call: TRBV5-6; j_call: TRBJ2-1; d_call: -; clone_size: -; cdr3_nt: TGTGCCAGCAGCTTGGACTTGAACAATGAGCAGTTCTTC; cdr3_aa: CASSLDLNNEQFF
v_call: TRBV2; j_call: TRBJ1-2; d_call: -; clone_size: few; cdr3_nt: TGTGCCAGCATGGATTACAGACAGCAAGCTAACTATGGCTACACCTTC; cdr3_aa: CASMDYRQQANYGYTF
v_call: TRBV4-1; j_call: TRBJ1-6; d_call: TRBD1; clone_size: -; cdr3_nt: TGCGCCAGCAGCCCAGACAGGGGGCGCCTCGGGAATTCACCCCTCCACTTT; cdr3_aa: CASSPDRGRLGNSPLHF
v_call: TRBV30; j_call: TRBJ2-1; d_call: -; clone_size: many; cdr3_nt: TGTGCCTGGAGCCCCGGGGGATCCAATGAGCAGTTCTTC; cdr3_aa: CAWSPGGSNEQFF
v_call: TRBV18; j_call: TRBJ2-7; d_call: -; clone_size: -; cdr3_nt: TGTGCCAGCTCACCTACTAGTCCCTACGAGCAGTACTTC; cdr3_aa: CASSPTSPYEQYF
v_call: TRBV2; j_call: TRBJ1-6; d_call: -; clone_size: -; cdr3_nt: TGTGCCAGCAGCCCCGACACGGCTTCACCCCTCCACTTT; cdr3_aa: CASSPDTASPLHF
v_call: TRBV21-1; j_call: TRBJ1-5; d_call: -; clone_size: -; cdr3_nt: TGTGCCAGCAGCAAAGTTCCCTCGGTGGGCAATCAGCCCCAGCATTTT; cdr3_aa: CASSKVPSVGNQPQHF
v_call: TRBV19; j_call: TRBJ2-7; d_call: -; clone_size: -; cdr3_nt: TGTGCCAGTAGTATAGAACAGGGCTACGAGCAGTACTTC; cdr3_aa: CASSIEQGYEQYF
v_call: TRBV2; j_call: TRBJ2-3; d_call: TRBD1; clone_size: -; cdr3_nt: TGTGCCAGCCTCACGGGACAGACCACAGATACGCAGTATTTT; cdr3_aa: CASLTGQTTDTQYF
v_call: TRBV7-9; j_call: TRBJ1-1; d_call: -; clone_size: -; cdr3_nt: TGTGCCAGCAGTCGATCGACAGGGAACACTGAAGCTTTCTTT; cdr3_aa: CASSRSTGNTEAFF
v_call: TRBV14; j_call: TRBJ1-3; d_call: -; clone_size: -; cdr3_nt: TGTGCCAGCAGCCACAGGGTATTTAACTCTGGAAACACCATATATTTT; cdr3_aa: CASSHRVFNSGNTIYF
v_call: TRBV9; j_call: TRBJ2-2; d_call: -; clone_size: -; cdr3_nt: TGTGCCAGCAGCGTAAATCGCGCACGAACGAACACCGGGGAGCTGTTTTTT; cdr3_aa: CASSVNRARTNTGELFF
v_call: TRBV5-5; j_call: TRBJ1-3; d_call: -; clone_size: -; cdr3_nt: TGTGCCAGCAGCTTGGACAGCGGCTCTGGAAACACCATATATTTT; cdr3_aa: CASSLDSGSGNTIYF
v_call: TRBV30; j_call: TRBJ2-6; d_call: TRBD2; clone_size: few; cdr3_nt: TGTGCCTGGACCCGGGGGAGGGTCCGCTCTGGGGCCAACGTCCTGACTTTC; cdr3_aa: CAWTRGRVRSGANVLTF
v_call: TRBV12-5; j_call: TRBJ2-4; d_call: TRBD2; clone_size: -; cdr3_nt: TGTGCTAGTGGTTTGACACCTAGCGGGGGGGCCAAAAACATTCAGTACTTC; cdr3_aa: CASGLTPSGGAKNIQYF
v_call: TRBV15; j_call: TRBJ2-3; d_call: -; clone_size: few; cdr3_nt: TGTGCCACCAGCAGAGTTAGACCTAAAGAGGAGCAGTATTTT; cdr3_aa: CATSRVRPKEEQYF
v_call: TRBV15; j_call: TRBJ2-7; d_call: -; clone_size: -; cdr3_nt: TGTGCCACCAGCTTGACACCCACCTACGAGCAGTACTTC; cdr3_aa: CATSLTPTYEQYF
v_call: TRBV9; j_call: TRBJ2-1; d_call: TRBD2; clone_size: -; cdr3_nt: TGTGCCAGCAGCGCCGGCGGGACTAGCGGTGCGGGTGAGCAGTTCTTC; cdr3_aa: CASSAGGTSGAGEQFF
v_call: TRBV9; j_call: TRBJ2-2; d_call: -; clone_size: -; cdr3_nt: TGTGCCAGCAGCCCTCCCCCTCCGGGGGACACCGGGGAGCTGTTTTTT; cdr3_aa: CASSPPPPGDTGELFF
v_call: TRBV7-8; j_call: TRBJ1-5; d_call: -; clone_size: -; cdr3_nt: TGTGCCAGCAGCGCCCATACAGCCCACAATCAGCCCCAGCATTTT; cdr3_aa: CASSAHTAHNQPQHF
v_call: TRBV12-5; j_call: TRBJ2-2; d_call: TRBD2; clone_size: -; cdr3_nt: TGTGCTAGTGGTTTGACCCTTCTAGCGGGAGGGGTCCCCGGGGAGCTGTTTTTT; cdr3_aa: CASGLTLLAGGVPGELFF
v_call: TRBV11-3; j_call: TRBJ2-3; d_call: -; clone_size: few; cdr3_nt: TGTGCCAGCACCCGTCCCGAGGTAGATACGCAGTATTTT; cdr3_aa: CASTRPEVDTQYF
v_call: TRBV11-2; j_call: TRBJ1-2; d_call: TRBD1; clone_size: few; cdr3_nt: TGTGCCAGCAGCTATGGACAGGGGGGCTACACCTTC; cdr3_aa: CASSYGQGGYTF
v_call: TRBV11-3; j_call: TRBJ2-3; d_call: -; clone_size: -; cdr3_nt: TGTGCCAGCACCCATGGGGGGAGAATTCGAGATACGCAGTATTTT; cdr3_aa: CASTHGGRIRDTQYF
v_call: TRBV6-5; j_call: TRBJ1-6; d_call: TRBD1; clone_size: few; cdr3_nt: TGTGCCAGCAGTTACCGGGACAGGCGGGATTCACCCCTCCACTTT; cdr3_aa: CASSYRDRRDSPLHF
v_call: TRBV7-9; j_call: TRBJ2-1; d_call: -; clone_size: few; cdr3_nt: TGTGCCAGCAGAGCCAGGTACCGGGGTCTTTACAATGAGCAGTTCTTC; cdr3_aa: CASRARYRGLYNEQFF
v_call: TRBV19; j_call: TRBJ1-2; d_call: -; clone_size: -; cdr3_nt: TGTGCCAGTAGTATCCCGCCGAGTACGGAGAACTATGGCTACACCTTC; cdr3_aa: CASSIPPSTENYGYTF
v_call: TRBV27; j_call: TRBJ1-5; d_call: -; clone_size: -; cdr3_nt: TGTGCCAGCAGTTCCGCGACAGGTTCGCCCCAGCATTTT; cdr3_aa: CASSSATGSPQHF
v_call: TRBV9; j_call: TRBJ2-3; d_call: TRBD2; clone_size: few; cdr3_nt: TGTGCCAGCAGCGTCTCACCGGGGGGGGGCCCCACAGATACGCAGTATTTT; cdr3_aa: CASSVSPGGGPTDTQYF
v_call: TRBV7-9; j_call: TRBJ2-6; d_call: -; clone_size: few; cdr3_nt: TGTGCCAGCAGCCTAGGGACATCCGGGGCCAACGTCCTGACTTTC; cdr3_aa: CASSLGTSGANVLTF
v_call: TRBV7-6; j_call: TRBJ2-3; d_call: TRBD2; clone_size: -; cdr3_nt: TGTGCCAGCAGCTTGTGGGCTAGCGGGAGGGTCGCAGATACGCAGTATTTT; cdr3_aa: CASSLWASGRVADTQYF
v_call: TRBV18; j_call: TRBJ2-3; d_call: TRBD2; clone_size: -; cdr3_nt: TGTGCCAGCTCACCCCTCGTGGGGGGGAGTGGGGATACGCAGTATTTT; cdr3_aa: CASSPLVGGSGDTQYF
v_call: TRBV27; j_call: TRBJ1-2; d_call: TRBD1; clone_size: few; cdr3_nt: TGTGCCAGCAGTTTACCCGGACAGGGTCTGAATGGCTACACCTTC; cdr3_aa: CASSLPGQGLNGYTF
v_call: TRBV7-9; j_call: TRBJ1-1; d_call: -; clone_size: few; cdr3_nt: TGTGCCAGCAGCTTAGCGACAGTGAACACTGAAGCTTTCTTT; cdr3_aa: CASSLATVNTEAFF
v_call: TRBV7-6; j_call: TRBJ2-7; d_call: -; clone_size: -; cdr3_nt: TGTGCCAGCAGCTTAGCGCTTGCGGGCGGACGGAACTCCTACGAGCAGTACTTC; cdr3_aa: CASSLALAGGRNSYEQYF
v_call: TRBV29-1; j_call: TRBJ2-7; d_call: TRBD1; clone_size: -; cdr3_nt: TGCAGCGTTGCACAGGGGGCGGTTGAGCAGTACTTC; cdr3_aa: CSVAQGAVEQYF
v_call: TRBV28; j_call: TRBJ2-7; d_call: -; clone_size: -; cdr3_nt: TGTGCCAGCAGTTACACGGGACACGCCTCCTACGAGCAGTACTTC; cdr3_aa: CASSYTGHASYEQYF
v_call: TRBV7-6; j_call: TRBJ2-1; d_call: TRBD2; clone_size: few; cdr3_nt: TGTGCCAGCACGGTCGCGGGACTAGCGGGAGATGAGCAGTTCTTC; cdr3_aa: CASTVAGLAGDEQFF
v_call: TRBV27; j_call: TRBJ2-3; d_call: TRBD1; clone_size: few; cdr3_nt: TGTGCCAGCAGTAAGAGGACAGGGCTGACAGATACGCAGTATTTT; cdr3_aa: CASSKRTGLTDTQYF